This TCR beta chain was retrieved from a study of shared clonotypes between healthy human individuals. Only Caucasian adults living in Nashville, Tennessee made up the donor group. The protocol was immunoSEQ multiplex PCR, while the TCRdb copy is restricted to in-frame clones and leaves out a portion. The table lists 470,000 or so clones, roughly 80% of them singletons. The source of this sequence is a woman in her 40s in good health. Some clones in this sample may be carry-over from other donors' samples. Material: PBMCs.

The CDR3 sequence is CASSSWSGEEQYF. CDR3 in DNA: TGTGCCAGCTCGTCGTGGTCCGGGGAAGAGCAGTACTTC. This chain uses TRBV18 with TRBJ2-7; TRBD2 is a possible D gene (5 bases). Germline V gives CDR1 KGHSH, CDR2 LQKENI. The CDR3 has 13 residues. The germline V and J ends were trimmed by 6 bases and 7 bases, with 16 bases remaining between them.